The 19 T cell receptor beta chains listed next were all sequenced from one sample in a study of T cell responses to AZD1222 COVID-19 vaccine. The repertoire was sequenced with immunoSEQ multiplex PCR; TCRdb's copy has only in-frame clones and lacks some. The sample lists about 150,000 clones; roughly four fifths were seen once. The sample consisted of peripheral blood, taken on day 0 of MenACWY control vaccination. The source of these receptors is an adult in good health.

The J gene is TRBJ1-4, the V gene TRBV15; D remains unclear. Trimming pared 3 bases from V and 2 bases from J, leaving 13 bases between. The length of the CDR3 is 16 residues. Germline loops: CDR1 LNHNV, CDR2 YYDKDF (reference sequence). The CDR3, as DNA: TGTGCCACCAGCAGTAACCCGGGCCGGACTAATGAAAAACTGTTTTTT. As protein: CATSSNPGRTNEKLFF.

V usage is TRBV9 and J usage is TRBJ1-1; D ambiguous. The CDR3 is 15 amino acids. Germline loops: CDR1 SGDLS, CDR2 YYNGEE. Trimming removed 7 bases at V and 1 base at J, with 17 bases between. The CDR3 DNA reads TGTGCCAGCTTCAACCCGGGTCCTCAGAACACTGAAGCTTTCTTT. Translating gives CASFNPGPQNTEAFF.

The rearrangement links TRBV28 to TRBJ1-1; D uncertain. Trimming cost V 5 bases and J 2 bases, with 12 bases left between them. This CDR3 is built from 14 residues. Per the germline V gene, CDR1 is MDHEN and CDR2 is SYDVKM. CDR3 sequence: CASSTFFPNTEAFF. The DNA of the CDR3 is TGTGCCAGCAGTACCTTCTTTCCTAACACTGAAGCTTTCTTT.

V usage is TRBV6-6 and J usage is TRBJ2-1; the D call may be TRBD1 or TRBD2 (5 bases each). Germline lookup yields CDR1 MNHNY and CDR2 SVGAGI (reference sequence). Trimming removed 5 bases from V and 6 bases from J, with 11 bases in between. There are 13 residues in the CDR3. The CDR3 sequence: CASSLRDGNEQFF. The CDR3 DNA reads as TGTGCCAGCAGTCTACGGGACGGCAATGAGCAGTTCTTC.

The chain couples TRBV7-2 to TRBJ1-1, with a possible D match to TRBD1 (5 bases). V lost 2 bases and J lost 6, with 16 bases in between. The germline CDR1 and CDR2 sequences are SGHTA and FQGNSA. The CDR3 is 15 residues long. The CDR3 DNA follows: TGTGCCAGCAGCTTAAGGTGGGGGGTCGGAGCTGAAGCTTTCTTT. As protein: CASSLRWGVGAEAFF.

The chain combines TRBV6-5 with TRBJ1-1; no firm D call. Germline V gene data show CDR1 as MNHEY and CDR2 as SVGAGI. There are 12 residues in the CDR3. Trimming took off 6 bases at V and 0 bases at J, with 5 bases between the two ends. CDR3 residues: CASSKVNTEAFF. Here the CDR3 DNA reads TGTGCCAGCAGCAAAGTGAACACTGAAGCTTTCTTT.

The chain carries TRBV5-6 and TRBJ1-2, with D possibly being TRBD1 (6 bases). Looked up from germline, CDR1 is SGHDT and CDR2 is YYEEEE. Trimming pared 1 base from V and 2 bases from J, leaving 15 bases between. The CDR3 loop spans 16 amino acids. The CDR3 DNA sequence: TGTGCCAGCAGCTTGAATTCAGGGGCGAAGAACTATGGCTACACCTTC. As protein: CASSLNSGAKNYGYTF.

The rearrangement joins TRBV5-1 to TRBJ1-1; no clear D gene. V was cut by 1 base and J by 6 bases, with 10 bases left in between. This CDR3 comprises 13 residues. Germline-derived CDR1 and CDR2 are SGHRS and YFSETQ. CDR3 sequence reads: CASSLWRSSEAFF. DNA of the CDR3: TGCGCCAGCAGCTTGTGGCGCAGCTCTGAAGCTTTCTTT.

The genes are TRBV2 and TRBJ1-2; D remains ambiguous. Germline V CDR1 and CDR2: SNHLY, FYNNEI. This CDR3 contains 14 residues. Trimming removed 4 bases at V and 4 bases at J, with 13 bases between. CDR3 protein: CASSGIGPGYGYTF. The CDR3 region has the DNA TGTGCCAGCAGTGGGATCGGCCCTGGCTATGGCTACACCTTC.

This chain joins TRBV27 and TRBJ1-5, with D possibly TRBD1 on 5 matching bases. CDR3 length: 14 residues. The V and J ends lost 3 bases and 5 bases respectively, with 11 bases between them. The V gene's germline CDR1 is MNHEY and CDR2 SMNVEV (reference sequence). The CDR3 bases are TGTGCCAGCAGTTTCGAGGGGCGCGATCAGCCCCAGCATTTT. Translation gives CASSFEGRDQPQHF.

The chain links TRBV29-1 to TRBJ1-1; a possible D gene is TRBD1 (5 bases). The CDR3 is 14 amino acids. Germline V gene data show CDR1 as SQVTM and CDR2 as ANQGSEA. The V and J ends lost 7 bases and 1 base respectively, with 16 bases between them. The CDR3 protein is CSADFRDRNTEAFF. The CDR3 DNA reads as TGCAGCGCCGATTTCCGGGACCGGAACACTGAAGCTTTCTTT. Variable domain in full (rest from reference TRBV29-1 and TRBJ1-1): SAVISQKPSRDICQRGTSLTIQCQVDSQVTMMFWYRQQPGQSLTLIATANQGSEATYESGFVIDKFPISRPNLTFSTLTVSNMSPEDSSIYLCSADFRDRNTEAFFGQGTRLTVV.

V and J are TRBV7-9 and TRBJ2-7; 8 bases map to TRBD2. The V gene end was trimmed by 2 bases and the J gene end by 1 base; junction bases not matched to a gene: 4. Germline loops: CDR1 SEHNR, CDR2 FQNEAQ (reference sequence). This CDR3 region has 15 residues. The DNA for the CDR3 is TGTGCCAGCAGCTTATCTAGCGGGTTTTCCTACGAGCAGTACTTC. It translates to CASSLSSGFSYEQYF. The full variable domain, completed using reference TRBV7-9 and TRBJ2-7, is DTGVSQNPRHKITKRGQNVTFRCDPISEHNRLYWYRQTLGQGPEFLTYFQNEAQLEKSRLLSDRFSAERPKGSFSTLEIQRTEQGDSAMYLCASSLSSGFSYEQYFGPGTRLTVT.

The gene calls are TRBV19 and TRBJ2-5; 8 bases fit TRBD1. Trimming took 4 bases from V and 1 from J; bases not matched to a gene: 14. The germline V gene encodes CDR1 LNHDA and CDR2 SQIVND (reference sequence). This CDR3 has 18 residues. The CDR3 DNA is TGTGCCAGTAGTACCTCTCGGACAGGGCCCACGTTCCAAGAGACCCAGTACTTC. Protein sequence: CASSTSRTGPTFQETQYF.

CDR3 amino acids: CASSKTLQESYEQYF. Here the CDR3 DNA reads TGTGCCAGCAGCAAGACGTTACAGGAATCCTACGAGCAGTACTTC. The chain carries TRBV7-2 and TRBJ2-7; D possibly corresponds to TRBD1 (5 bases). The CDR3 loop spans 15 amino acids. The V and J ends lost 5 bases and 1 base respectively, with 15 bases between them. CDR1 is SGHTA and CDR2 is FQGNSA in the germline V gene.

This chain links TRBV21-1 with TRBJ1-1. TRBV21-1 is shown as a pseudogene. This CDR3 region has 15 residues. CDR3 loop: CASSKVGVLNTEAFF. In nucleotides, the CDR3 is TGTGCCAGCAGCAAAGTGGGGGTTCTGAACACTGAAGCTTTCTTT.

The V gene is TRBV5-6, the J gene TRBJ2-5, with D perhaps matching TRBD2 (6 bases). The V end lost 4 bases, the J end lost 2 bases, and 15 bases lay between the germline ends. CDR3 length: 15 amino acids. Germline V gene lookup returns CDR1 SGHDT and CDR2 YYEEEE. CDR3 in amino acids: CASSVWDFIQETQYF. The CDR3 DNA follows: TGTGCCAGCAGCGTATGGGACTTCATACAAGAGACCCAGTACTTC. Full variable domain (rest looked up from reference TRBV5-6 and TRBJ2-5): DAGVTQSPTHLIKTRGQQVTLRCSPKSGHDTVSWYQQALGQGPQFIFQYYEEEERQRGNFPDRFSGHQFPNYSSELNVNALLLGDSALYLCASSVWDFIQETQYFGPGTRLLVL.

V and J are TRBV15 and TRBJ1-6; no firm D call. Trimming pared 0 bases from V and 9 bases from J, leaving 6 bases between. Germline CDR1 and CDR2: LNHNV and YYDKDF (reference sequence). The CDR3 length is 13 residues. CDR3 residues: CATSRDRGSPLHF. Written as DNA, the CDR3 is TGTGCCACCAGCAGAGATCGAGGTTCACCCCTCCACTTT. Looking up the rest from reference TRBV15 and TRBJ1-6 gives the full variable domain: DAMVIQNPRYQVTQFGKPVTLSCSQTLNHNVMYWYQQKSSQAPKLLFHYYDKDFNNEADTPDNFQSRRPNTSFCFLDIRSPGLGDTAMYLCATSRDRGSPLHFGNGTRLTVT.

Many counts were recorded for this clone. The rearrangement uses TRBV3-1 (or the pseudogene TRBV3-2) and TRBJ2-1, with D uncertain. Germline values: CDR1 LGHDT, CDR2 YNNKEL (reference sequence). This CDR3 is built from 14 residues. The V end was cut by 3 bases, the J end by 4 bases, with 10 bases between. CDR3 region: CASSHSGFYNEQFF. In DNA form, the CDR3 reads TGTGCCAGCAGCCACTCGGGCTTTTACAATGAGCAGTTCTTC.

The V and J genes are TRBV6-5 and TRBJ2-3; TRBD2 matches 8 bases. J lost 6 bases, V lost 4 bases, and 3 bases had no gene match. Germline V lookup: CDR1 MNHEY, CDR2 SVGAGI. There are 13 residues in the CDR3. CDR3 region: CASSSGGWDTQYF. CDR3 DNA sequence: TGTGCCAGCAGTTCGGGGGGGTGGGATACGCAGTATTTT.